Listed below are T cell receptor beta chains from one sample, sequenced in a study of regulatory dendritic cells for organ transplantation. Sequencing used immunoSEQ multiplex PCR; TCRdb keeps in-frame clones, though not all of them. The table lists 11,000 or so clones, under 80% of them singletons. Sequencing was carried out using memory CD8+ T cells from blood. The receptors derive from a human donor in good health. Each CDR3 is given with its conserved first and last residue. Clone sizes are given selectively: once, few, many, or a class where the clone is expanded.

size: .
V: TRBV10-3
J: TRBJ2-2
CDR3: CAISDWEGATGELFF

size: .
V: TRBV9
J: TRBJ1-1
CDR3: CASSGWPRLTEAFF

size: .
V: TRBV5-4
J: TRBJ2-1
CDR3: CASSFRGLYNEQFF

size: few
V: TRBV7-9
J: TRBJ2-7
CDR3: CASSSPSGGGYEQYF

size: .
V: TRBV6-1
J: TRBJ2-7
CDR3: CASSERFEAEQYF

size: few
V: TRBV4-2
J: TRBJ2-7
CDR3: CASSQGLAGAYEQYF

size: .
V: TRBV6-1
J: TRBJ2-1
CDR3: CASSEAQLAGGPYNEQFF

size: few
V: TRBV30
J: TRBJ1-1
CDR3: CAWDRGNTEAFF

size: .
V: TRBV7-3
J: TRBJ2-7
CDR3: CASSLERGAGYEQYF

size: .
V: TRBV7-2
J: TRBJ2-7
CDR3: CASSQVGTGPYEQYF

size: .
V: TRBV4-1
J: TRBJ2-3
CDR3: CASSPGSTDTQYF

size: .
V: TRBV6-4
J: TRBJ2-2
CDR3: CASSDSPENTGELFF

size: .
V: TRBV4-2
J: TRBJ2-5
CDR3: CASSQSETSGGETQYF

size: .
V: TRBV15
J: TRBJ2-1
CDR3: CATSRDQIPREQFF

size: .
V: TRBV7-6
J: TRBJ2-2
CDR3: CASSLRTGGVGGELFF

size: .
V: TRBV6-5
J: TRBJ2-5
CDR3: CASSPRGGYLETQYF

size: .
V: TRBV30
J: TRBJ2-5
CDR3: CAWSRKRGRGESRETQYF

size: .
V: TRBV2
J: TRBJ2-5
CDR3: CASSRLDFPRETQYF

size: .
V: TRBV19
J: TRBJ2-1
CDR3: CASSIGLAGRVNEQFF

size: few
V: TRBV19
J: TRBJ2-7
CDR3: CASSIGPTGGSYEQYF

size: once
V: TRBV6-1
J: TRBJ2-1
CDR3: CASSERGGGYNEQFF

size: .
V: TRBV28
J: TRBJ1-1
CDR3: CASSPRDSTEAFF

size: .
V: TRBV21-1
J: TRBJ2-1
CDR3: CASNLGRGCWQFF

size: .
V: TRBV27
J: TRBJ2-3
CDR3: CASSPERGGGGTDTQYF

size: .
V: TRBV11-2
J: TRBJ2-7
CDR3: CASSAGTGGFEQYF

size: .
V: TRBV19
J: TRBJ2-1
CDR3: CASSAGPGLGNEQFF

size: once
V: TRBV27
J: TRBJ1-5
CDR3: CASSIYNGVNQPQHF

size: few
V: TRBV7-2
J: TRBJ1-6
CDR3: CASSLAGTWGEPLHF

size: .
V: TRBV6-5
J: TRBJ1-2
CDR3: CASSYSTPSYGYTF

size: .
V: TRBV7-9
J: TRBJ2-1
CDR3: CASKEAEGPFYNEQFF

size: few
V: TRBV11-2
J: TRBJ1-1
CDR3: CASSLDPGHEAFF

size: few
V: TRBV6-5
J: TRBJ1-1
CDR3: CASSYPNTEAFF

size: .
V: TRBV7-2
J: TRBJ1-2
CDR3: CASSLVSPYYGYTF

size: .
V: TRBV25-1
J: TRBJ1-5
CDR3: CASSDELHGNQPQHF

size: .
V: TRBV7-9
J: TRBJ2-4
CDR3: CASSLPGLAKNIQYF

size: .
V: TRBV7-9
J: TRBJ1-2
CDR3: CAATGSMNYGYTF

size: .
V: TRBV11-2
J: TRBJ2-7
CDR3: CASRGGSPSYEQYF

size: once
V: TRBV7-7
J: TRBJ2-5
CDR3: CASSSGYYGVQETQYF

size: .
V: TRBV7-9
J: TRBJ2-2
CDR3: CASRISTGGTGELFF

size: .
V: TRBV5-8
J: TRBJ2-3
CDR3: CASSLLAGGSADTQYF

size: .
V: TRBV7-2
J: TRBJ2-7
CDR3: CASSIQARAASYEQYF

size: .
V: TRBV28
J: TRBJ2-1
CDR3: CASSRTTAITSYNEQFF

size: few
V: TRBV6-5
J: TRBJ1-1
CDR3: CASSYVSSLAEAFF

size: medium-sized
V: TRBV9
J: TRBJ2-3
CDR3: CASSVSGKLDTQYF

size: .
V: TRBV6-5
J: TRBJ2-5
CDR3: CASSPTSGGAETQYF

size: .
V: TRBV27
J: TRBJ2-1
CDR3: CASSFAGGLYNEQFF

size: .
V: TRBV4-2
J: TRBJ1-2
CDR3: CASSLRLGGAYGYTF

size: .
V: TRBV28
J: TRBJ2-2
CDR3: CASRSQQGSNTGELFF

size: .
V: TRBV15
J: TRBJ2-1
CDR3: CATSRARGGADEQFF

size: .
V: TRBV6-4
J: TRBJ2-1
CDR3: CASSLTSGSSNEQFF

size: .
V: TRBV4-3
J: TRBJ2-1
CDR3: CASSQASGDYNEQFF

size: once
V: TRBV27
J: TRBJ2-1
CDR3: CASSLDGPPYNEQFF